The clone carrying this T cell receptor beta chain was observed once. Its antigen is not known. The sample's treatment: approximately 18 received Ad26.COV2.S at low or high dose, single or two shots; about 5 received placebo; per-sample allocation not given. Specimens were obtained on day 63 following the first vaccine or placebo injection. It was an adult aged 18-55 years in Boston who was the donor. The administered vaccine (an Ad26 vector) expressed Wuhan-strain SARS-CoV-2 spike. This sample was included in a study of Ad26.COV2.S vaccination and SARS-CoV-2 variants. Study conclusions and caveats: TCR breadth and depth analyses may have underestimated total T cell responses. Substantial breadth in spike-specific CD8+ and CD4+ T cell responses was reportedly seen after vaccination.

The CDR3 has 15 residues. The V segment lost 6 bases and the J segment 3 bases; nucleotides outside the gene matches: 5. Germline loops: CDR1 LNHDA, CDR2 SQIVND (reference sequence). TCRdb keeps only in-frame clones here, not all; method: immunoSEQ multiplex PCR. The table lists around 400,000 clones, about nine tenths of them singletons. The sample in question was peripheral blood, obtained in a trial of Ad26.COV2.S vaccine versus placebo. The sequence derives from a person between 18 and 65 years old who received the Ad26.COV2.S COVID-19 vaccine or a placebo. The chain uses TRBV19 and TRBJ1-3; 10 positions agree with TRBD1. The CDR3 nucleotides read TGTGCCAGTAGAAGACAGGGGGCTGGTGGAAACACCATATATTTT. It yields the protein CASRRQGAGGNTIYF.